Listed here is a single T cell receptor (beta chain). Its target is not known. This sample's treatment: roughly 18 received Ad26.COV2.S at low or high dose, single or two shots; roughly 5 received placebo; per-sample allocation not given. The study sampled participants on day 63 after the first vaccine or placebo injection. Donation came from an adult in Boston who was aged 18-55 years. The CDR3 is made up of 14 amino acids. Between the trimmed V and J ends, which lost 2 bases and 1 base, there was a span of 9 bases. Germline V gene sequence: CDR1 MDHEN, CDR2 SYDVKM. This specimen belongs to a study of Ad26.COV2.S vaccination and SARS-CoV-2 variants. Study-wide context: The donor was enrolled in the Ad26.COV2.S arm of the COV1001 trial.

Assay used: immunoSEQ multiplex PCR; TCRdb lists only in-frame clones, some missing. The data contain about 460,000 clones, roughly 87% of them singletons. Findings and caveats of the study: There was a possibility that the TCR breadth and depth analyses underestimated total T cell responses.

The chain joins TRBV28 to TRBJ2-7; weak D call: TRBD1 (5 bases). Here the sequenced sample was peripheral blood, taken in a trial of Ad26.COV2.S vaccine versus placebo. The TCR sequence derives from a person between 18 and 60 years old who received the Ad26.COV2.S COVID-19 vaccine or a placebo. The CDR3 DNA reads as TGTGCCAGCAGTTTACTCAGGGCTTCCTACGAGCAGTACTTC. Translating gives CASSLLRASYEQYF.